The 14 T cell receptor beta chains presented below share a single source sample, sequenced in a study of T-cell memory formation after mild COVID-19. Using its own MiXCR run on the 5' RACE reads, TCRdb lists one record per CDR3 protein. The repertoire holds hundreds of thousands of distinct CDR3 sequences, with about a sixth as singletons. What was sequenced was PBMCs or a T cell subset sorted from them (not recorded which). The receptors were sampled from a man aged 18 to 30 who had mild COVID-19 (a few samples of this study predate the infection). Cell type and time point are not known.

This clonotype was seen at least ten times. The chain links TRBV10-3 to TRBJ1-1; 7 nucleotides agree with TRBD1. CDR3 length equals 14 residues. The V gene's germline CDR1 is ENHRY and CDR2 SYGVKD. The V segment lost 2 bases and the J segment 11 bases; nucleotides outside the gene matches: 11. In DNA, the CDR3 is TGTGCCATCAGTGAGCCCCGGGACAGCCGTCTGGCTTTCTTT. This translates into CAISEPRDSRLAFF.

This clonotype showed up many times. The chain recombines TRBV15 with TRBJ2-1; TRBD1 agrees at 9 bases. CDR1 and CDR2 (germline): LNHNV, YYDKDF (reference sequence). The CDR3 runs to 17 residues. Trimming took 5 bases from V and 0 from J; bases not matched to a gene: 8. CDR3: CATSSKGGQGSYNEQFF. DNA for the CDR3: TGTGCCACCAGCTCCAAGGGGGGACAGGGCTCCTACAATGAGCAGTTCTTC.

CDR3 nucleotide sequence: TGTGCCAGCAGTGAGGGCAGGGGGGCGGATGAAGCTTTCTTT. Translating it yields CASSEGRGADEAFF. The chain employs TRBV6-1 and TRBJ1-1; 7 bases are shared with TRBD1. CDR3 length: 14 residues. Germline V CDR1 and CDR2: MNHNS, SASEGT. V was clipped by 3 bases and J by 7 bases; unmatched bases: 8.

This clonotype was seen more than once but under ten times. CDR3 in DNA: TGTGCCAGCAGCCCCCGACCGGTCTTAGACACTGAAGCTTTCTTT. It is translated as CASSPRPVLDTEAFF. V and J are TRBV7-2 and TRBJ1-1; D remains ambiguous. Germline CDR1 and CDR2: SGHTA and FQGNSA. The CDR3 length is 15 residues. Between the trimmed V and J ends, which lost 5 bases and 3 bases, there was a span of 16 bases. Looking up the rest from reference TRBV7-2 and TRBJ1-1 gives the full variable domain: GAGVSQSPSNKVTEKGKDVELRCDPISGHTALYWYRQSLGQGLEFLIYFQGNSAPDKSGLPSDRFSAERTGGSVSTLTIQRTQQEDSAVYLCASSPRPVLDTEAFFGQGTRLTVV.

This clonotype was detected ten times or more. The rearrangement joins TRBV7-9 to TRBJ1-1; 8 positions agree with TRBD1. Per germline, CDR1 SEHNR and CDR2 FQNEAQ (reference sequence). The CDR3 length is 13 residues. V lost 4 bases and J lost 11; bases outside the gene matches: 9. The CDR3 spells CASSYLGQGFAFF. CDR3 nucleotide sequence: TGTGCCAGCAGCTACCTCGGACAGGGTTTTGCTTTCTTT. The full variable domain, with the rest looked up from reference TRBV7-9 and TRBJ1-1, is DTGVSQNPRHKITKRGQNVTFRCDPISEHNRLYWYRQTLGQGPEFLTYFQNEAQLEKSRLLSDRFSAERPKGSFSTLEIQRTEQGDSAMYLCASSYLGQGFAFFGQGTRLTVV.

CDR3 region: CASSLARQREQFF. The CDR3 nucleotides read TGTGCCAGCAGCTTAGCCCGACAGCGTGAGCAGTTCTTC. The chain has TRBV7-2 and TRBJ2-1; D perhaps matches TRBD1 (5 bases). The V end lost 0 bases, the J end lost 9 bases, and 9 bases lay between the germline ends. The CDR3 sequence is 13 residues long. The germline CDR1 and CDR2 sequences are SGHTA and FQGNSA.

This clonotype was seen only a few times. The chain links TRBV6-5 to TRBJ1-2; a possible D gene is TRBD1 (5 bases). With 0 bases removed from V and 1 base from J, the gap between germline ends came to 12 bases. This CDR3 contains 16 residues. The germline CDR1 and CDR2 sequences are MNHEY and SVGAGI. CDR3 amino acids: CASSYSDTTHNYGYTF. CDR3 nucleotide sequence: TGTGCCAGCAGTTACTCGGACACGACCCATAACTATGGCTACACCTTC.

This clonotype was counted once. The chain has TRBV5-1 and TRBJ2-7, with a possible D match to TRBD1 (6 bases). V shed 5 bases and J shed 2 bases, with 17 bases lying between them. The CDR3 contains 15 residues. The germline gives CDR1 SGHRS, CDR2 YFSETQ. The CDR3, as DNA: TGCGCCAGCAGGGGGGTTGGGGGCGTCGCCTACGAGCAGTACTTC. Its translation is CASRGVGGVAYEQYF.

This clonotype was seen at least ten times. CDR3 DNA: TGTGCCAGCAGCGCCGCCGGGGAAGCGGAGACCCAGTACTTC. This encodes CASSAAGEAETQYF. This sequence joins TRBV7-8 and TRBJ2-5; tentative D call: TRBD2 (5 bases). The germline V gene has CDR1 SGHVS and CDR2 FQNEAQ. Trimming pared 5 bases from V and 5 bases from J, leaving 15 bases between. The CDR3 has 14 amino acids.

CDR3 DNA: TGTGCCAGCAGTTACTCGGCCCTAAGCTATGGCTACACCTTC. Its translation: CASSYSALSYGYTF. The chain uses TRBV6-6 and TRBJ1-2; D is undetermined. The CDR3 contains 14 residues. Germline V gives CDR1 MNHNY, CDR2 SVGAGI (reference sequence). V dropped 0 bases and J dropped 4 bases, with 9 bases sitting between them.

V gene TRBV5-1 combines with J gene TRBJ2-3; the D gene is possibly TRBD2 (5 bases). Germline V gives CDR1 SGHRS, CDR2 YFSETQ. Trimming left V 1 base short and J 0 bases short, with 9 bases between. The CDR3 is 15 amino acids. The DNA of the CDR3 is TGCGCCAGCAGCTTGTTGAGGGAAAGCACAGATACGCAGTATTTT. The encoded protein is CASSLLRESTDTQYF.

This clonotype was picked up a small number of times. This chain's CDR3 is CASSRLSGGPPEQYF. CDR3 in DNA: TGTGCCAGCAGCCGCCTAAGCGGGGGGCCCCCCGAGCAGTACTTC. This sequence joins TRBV4-2 and TRBJ2-7; 9 bases fit TRBD2. The CDR3 extends over 15 amino acids. CDR1 LGHNA and CDR2 YNFKEQ come from the germline V gene. J lost 6 bases, V lost 4 bases, and 10 bases had no gene match.

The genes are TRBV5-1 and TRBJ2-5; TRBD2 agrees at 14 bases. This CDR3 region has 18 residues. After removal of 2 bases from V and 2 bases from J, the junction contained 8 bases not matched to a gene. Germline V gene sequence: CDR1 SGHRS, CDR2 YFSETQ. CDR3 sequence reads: CASSFAGTSGGGQETQYF. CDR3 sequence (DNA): TGCGCCAGCAGCTTTGCCGGGACTAGCGGGGGAGGACAAGAGACCCAGTACTTC.

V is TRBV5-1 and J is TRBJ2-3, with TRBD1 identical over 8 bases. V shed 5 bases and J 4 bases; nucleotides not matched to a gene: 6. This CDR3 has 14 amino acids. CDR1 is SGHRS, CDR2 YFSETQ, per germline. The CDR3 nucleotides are TGCGCCAGCAGGGACAGGGTGGGTGCAGATACGCAGTATTTT. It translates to CASRDRVGADTQYF.